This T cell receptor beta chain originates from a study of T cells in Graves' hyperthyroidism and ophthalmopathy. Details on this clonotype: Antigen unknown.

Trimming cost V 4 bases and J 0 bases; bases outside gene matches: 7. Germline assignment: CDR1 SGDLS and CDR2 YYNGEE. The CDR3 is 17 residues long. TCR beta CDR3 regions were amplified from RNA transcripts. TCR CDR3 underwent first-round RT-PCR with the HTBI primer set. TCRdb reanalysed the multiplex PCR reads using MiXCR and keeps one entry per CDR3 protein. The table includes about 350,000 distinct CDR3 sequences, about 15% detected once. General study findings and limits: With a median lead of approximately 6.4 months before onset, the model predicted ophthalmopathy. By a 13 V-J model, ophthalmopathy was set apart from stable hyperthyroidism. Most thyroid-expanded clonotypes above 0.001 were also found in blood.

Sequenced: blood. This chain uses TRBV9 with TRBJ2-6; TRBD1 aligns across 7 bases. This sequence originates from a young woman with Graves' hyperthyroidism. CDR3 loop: CASSTEAGGSGANVLTF. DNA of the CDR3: TGTGCCAGCAGCACCGAGGCAGGGGGCTCTGGGGCCAACGTCCTGACTTTC.